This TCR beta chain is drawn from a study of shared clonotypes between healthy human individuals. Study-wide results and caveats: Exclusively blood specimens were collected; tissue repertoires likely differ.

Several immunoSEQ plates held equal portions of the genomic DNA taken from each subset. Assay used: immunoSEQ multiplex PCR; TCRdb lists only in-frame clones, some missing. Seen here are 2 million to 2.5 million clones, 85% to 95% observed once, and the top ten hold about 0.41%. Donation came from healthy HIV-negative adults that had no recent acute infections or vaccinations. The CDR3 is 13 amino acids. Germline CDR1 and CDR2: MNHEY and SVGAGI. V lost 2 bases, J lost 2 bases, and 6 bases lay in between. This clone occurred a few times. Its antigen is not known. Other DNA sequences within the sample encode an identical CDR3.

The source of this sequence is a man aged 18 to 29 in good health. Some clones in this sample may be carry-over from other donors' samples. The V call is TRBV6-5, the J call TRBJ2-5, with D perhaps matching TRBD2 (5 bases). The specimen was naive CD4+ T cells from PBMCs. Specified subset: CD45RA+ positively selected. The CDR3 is CASSYRRQETQYF. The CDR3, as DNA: TGTGCCAGCAGTTACCGGAGGCAAGAGACCCAGTACTTC.